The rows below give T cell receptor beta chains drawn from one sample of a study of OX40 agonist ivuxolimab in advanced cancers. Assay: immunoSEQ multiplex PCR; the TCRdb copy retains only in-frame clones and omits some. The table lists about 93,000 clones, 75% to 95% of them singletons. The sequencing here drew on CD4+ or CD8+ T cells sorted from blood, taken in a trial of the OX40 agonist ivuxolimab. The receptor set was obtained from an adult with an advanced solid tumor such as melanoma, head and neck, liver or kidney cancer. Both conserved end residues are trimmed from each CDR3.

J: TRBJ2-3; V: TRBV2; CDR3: ASALGAGGTDTQY
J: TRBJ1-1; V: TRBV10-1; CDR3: ASSRGQSGAF
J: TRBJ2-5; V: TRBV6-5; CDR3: ASSWTGMETQY
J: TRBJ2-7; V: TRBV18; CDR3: ASSRTLANSYEQY
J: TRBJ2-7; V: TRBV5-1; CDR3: ASSLVRERNEQY
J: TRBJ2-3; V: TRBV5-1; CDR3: ASSLGAGSTDTQY
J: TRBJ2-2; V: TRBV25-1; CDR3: ASSPLTGELF
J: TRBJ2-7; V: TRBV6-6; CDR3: ASTTFDSTSYEQY
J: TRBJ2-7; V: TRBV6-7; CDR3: ASSYSKVLAGSTEQY
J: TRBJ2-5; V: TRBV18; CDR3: ASSPNLQETQY